Shown below are 8 T cell receptor beta chains from a single sample sequenced in a study of blood T cell repertoires in COVID-19. The data were produced by immunoSEQ multiplex PCR, yet TCRdb's version contains in-frame clones alone and is incomplete. Among 270,000 or so clones listed, 84% were seen once. The material sequenced was peripheral blood. The source of these receptors is a human donor in a cohort sampled during active COVID-19.

The genes are TRBV19 and TRBJ2-6; perhaps TRBD2 as D (6 bases). The CDR3 totals 18 residues. The V end lost 5 bases, the J end lost 0 bases, and 17 bases lay between the germline ends. Looked up from germline, CDR1 is LNHDA and CDR2 is SQIVND (reference sequence). DNA for the CDR3: TGTGCCAGTAGTGCCTTCAACTGGGACTCCTCTGGGGCCAACGTCCTGACTTTC. It translates to CASSAFNWDSSGANVLTF. Based on the CDR3 plus reference TRBV19 and TRBJ2-6, the full variable domain is DGGITQSPKYLFRKEGQNVTLSCEQNLNHDAMYWYRQDPGQGLRLIYYSQIVNDFQKGDIAEGYSVSREKKESFPLTVTSAQKNPTAFYLCASSAFNWDSSGANVLTFGAGSRLTVL.

The chain links TRBV10-2 to TRBJ1-2; no definite D call. Germline assignment: CDR1 WSHSY and CDR2 SAAADI. The CDR3 sequence is 12 residues long. V dropped 3 bases and J dropped 8 bases, with 10 bases sitting between them. Here the CDR3 reads CASSERELGYTF. DNA for the CDR3: TGCGCCAGCAGTGAAAGAGAATTGGGCTACACCTTC.

The J gene is TRBJ2-1, the V gene TRBV4-3; 10 positions match TRBD2. Germline CDR1 LGHNA, CDR2 YSLEER. CDR3 length equals 16 residues. With 1 base clipped from V and 2 bases from J, the junction kept 2 bases outside the gene matches. The CDR3 DNA sequence: TGCGCCAGCAGCCAAGGGACTAGCGGAACCTACAATGAGCAGTTCTTC. As protein: CASSQGTSGTYNEQFF.

In this sample, this clone turned up a few times. V usage is TRBV7-9 and J usage is TRBJ1-1; the match to TRBD1 covers 7 bases. V was clipped by 5 bases and J by 3 bases; unmatched bases: 9. The CDR3 is made up of 15 amino acids. Germline lookup yields CDR1 SEHNR and CDR2 FQNEAQ (reference sequence). This CDR3 reads CASSLNRGMDTEAFF. The CDR3 bases are TGTGCCAGCAGCCTAAACAGGGGTATGGACACTGAAGCTTTCTTT.

The chain employs TRBV19 and TRBJ2-3, with 14 positions matching TRBD2. CDR1 LNHDA and CDR2 SQIVND come from the germline V gene (reference sequence). The CDR3 runs to 20 residues. With V trimmed by 3 bases and J by 0 bases, 11 bases remained unmatched. The CDR3 loop reads CASSMRGTSGSIISTDTQYF. The CDR3 coding sequence is TGTGCCAGTAGTATGCGAGGGACTAGCGGGAGTATTATCAGCACAGATACGCAGTATTTT.

The V and J genes are TRBV10-3 and TRBJ2-7; 7 nucleotides align to TRBD2. V lost 5 bases and J lost 3; bases outside the gene matches: 7. Germline loops: CDR1 ENHRY, CDR2 SYGVKD. The CDR3 sequence is 14 residues long. The CDR3 reads CAISPREGGYEQYF. CDR3 sequence (DNA): TGTGCCATCAGTCCTAGGGAGGGAGGCTACGAGCAGTACTTC.

V usage is TRBV11-1 and J usage is TRBJ2-7, with TRBD1 matching 9 bases. V lost 2 bases, J lost 1 base, and 6 bases stayed unmatched. The V gene's germline CDR1 is SGHAT and CDR2 FQDESV (reference sequence). CDR3 length: 16 residues. The CDR3 coding sequence is TGTGCCAGCAGCTTACCCGGGACAGGGAGTTCCTACGAGCAGTACTTC. This codes for CASSLPGTGSSYEQYF.

This chain links TRBV10-1 with TRBJ1-1; 7 nucleotides match TRBD1. J was trimmed by 1 base and V by 3 bases; bases with no gene match: 11. The germline V gene has CDR1 WNHNN and CDR2 SYGVQD (reference sequence). The CDR3 runs 17 residues. CDR3 DNA sequence: TGCGCCAGCAGTGATGTAAACAGGGGAATGGAGAACACTGAAGCTTTCTTT. This sequence encodes CASSDVNRGMENTEAFF.